The rows below give T cell receptor beta chains drawn from one sample of a study of Graves' ophthalmopathy and Graves' hyperthyroidism. TCRdb reanalysed the multiplex PCR reads using MiXCR and keeps one entry per CDR3 protein. The table records hundreds of thousands of distinct CDR3 sequences, approximately 21% of them present only once. Sequenced: peripheral blood. These receptors all stem from a woman aged 18-29 years with stable Graves' hyperthyroidism. Some clones in this sample may be carry-over from other donors' samples. Both conserved end residues are part of each CDR3. A D gene is named only where the DNA matches it firmly. Size is stated for part of the rows, as once, few or many counts, or as a class when the clone is expanded.

abundance,v_gene,j_gene,d_gene,CDR3aa,CDR3nt
many,TRBV2,TRBJ2-5,NA,CASSELGGKTQYF,TGTGCCAGCAGTGAATTGGGTGGGAAGACCCAGTACTTC
NA,TRBV4-1,TRBJ2-5,NA,CASSHPGGREETQYF,TGCGCCAGCAGCCACCCAGGGGGGCGGGAGGAGACCCAGTACTTC
NA,TRBV19,TRBJ1-1,NA,CASSIGWGGTEAFF,TGTGCCAGTAGTATTGGCTGGGGGGGCACTGAAGCTTTCTTT
many,TRBV27,TRBJ2-5,TRBD2,CASSSPLAGGLETQYF,TGTGCCAGCAGTTCTCCACTAGCGGGAGGCCTAGAGACCCAGTACTTC
many,TRBV2,TRBJ1-6,NA,CASSNQSPLHF,TGTGCCAGCAGTAACCAATCACCCCTCCACTTT
many,TRBV2,TRBJ1-5,NA,CASSQGSQPQHF,TGTGCCAGCAGCCAGGGGAGTCAGCCCCAGCATTTT
many,TRBV12-3/TRBV12-4,TRBJ1-3,NA,CASIRRSGNTIYF,TGTGCCAGCATCCGGAGATCTGGAAACACCATATATTTT
many,TRBV20-1,TRBJ1-2,TRBD1,CSATQGAGDGYTF,TGCAGTGCTACACAGGGGGCGGGTGATGGCTACACCTTC
many,TRBV12-3/TRBV12-4,TRBJ1-2,NA,CASSTEWGNYGYTF,TGTGCCAGCAGTACCGAGTGGGGGAACTATGGCTACACCTTC
many,TRBV30,TRBJ2-7,NA,CAWSGSFNEQYF,TGTGCCTGGAGCGGGAGTTTCAACGAGCAGTACTTC
NA,TRBV6-1,TRBJ1-2,NA,CASSQLPGYGYTF,TGTGCCAGCAGTCAACTACCAGGTTATGGCTACACCTTC
NA,TRBV11-2,TRBJ1-1,NA,CASSLGGTAWAFF,TGTGCCAGCAGCTTAGGGGGCACCGCGTGGGCTTTCTTT
many,TRBV6-1,TRBJ1-1,NA,CASTPVGSNTEAFF,TGTGCCAGCACTCCCGTCGGGTCGAACACTGAAGCTTTCTTT
NA,TRBV15,TRBJ1-1,NA,CATSREVMNTEAFF,TGTGCCACCAGCAGAGAGGTAATGAACACTGAAGCTTTCTTT
NA,TRBV28,TRBJ2-5,NA,CASSNTGSSVVEETQYF,TGTGCCAGCAGTAATACAGGGAGTAGTGTTGTTGAAGAGACCCAGTACTTC
many,TRBV7-9,TRBJ2-7,TRBD1,CASSSTGNSYEQYF,TGTGCCAGCAGCTCGACAGGGAACTCCTACGAGCAGTACTTC
many,TRBV20-1,TRBJ2-7,NA,CSARDQMDYEQYF,TGCAGTGCTAGAGATCAGATGGACTACGAGCAGTACTTC
many,TRBV28,TRBJ1-1,NA,CASSSSVSEAFF,TGTGCCAGCAGTTCGTCAGTCTCTGAAGCTTTCTTT